One sample yielded the 19 T cell receptor beta chains listed below, sequenced in a study of cytomegalovirus exposure and HLA in healthy donors. The primer mix had 60 Vbeta and 13 Jbeta primers. Sequencing was performed with immunoSEQ multiplex PCR; in TCRdb, only in-frame clones are kept and a portion is missing. Counted here are about 160,000 clones, roughly four fifths occurring once; the ten biggest clones make up 0.9% to 1%. Sequences were obtained from PBMCs. These receptors all stem from a girl aged 2 to 9 in good health and CMV-seropositive.

This chain uses TRBV27 with TRBJ2-7; TRBD1 agrees at 8 bases. This CDR3 spans 12 amino acids. The V gene's germline CDR1 is MNHEY and CDR2 SMNVEV (reference sequence). V lost 8 bases and J lost 1; bases outside the gene matches: 1. CDR3 sequence reads: CASGQGSYEQYF. The CDR3 DNA is TGTGCCAGCGGACAGGGTTCCTACGAGCAGTACTTC.

This rearrangement joins TRBV4-1 to TRBJ2-6; D not certain. Between the trimmed V and J ends, which lost 6 bases and 0 bases, there was a span of 12 bases. Germline-derived CDR1 and CDR2 are MGHRA and YSYEKL. This CDR3 contains 16 residues. The CDR3 sequence is CASRRSLRSGANVLTF. CDR3 bases: TGCGCCAGCAGGCGGAGCTTACGCTCTGGGGCCAACGTCCTGACTTTC.

V is TRBV13 and J is TRBJ2-3; 12 positions match TRBD2. Germline CDR1 PRHDT, CDR2 FYEKMQ (reference sequence). Trimming removed 10 bases from V and 4 bases from J; junction bases left unmatched: 6. The CDR3 spans 14 residues. The CDR3 region is CATRLAGGADTQYF. The DNA for the CDR3 is TGTGCCACGCGGCTAGCGGGAGGGGCAGATACGCAGTATTTT.

The chain combines TRBV5-1 with TRBJ2-2, with 11 nucleotides matching TRBD1. The germline CDR1 and CDR2 sequences are SGHRS and YFSETQ. The V gene end was trimmed by 4 bases and the J gene end by 2 bases; junction bases not matched to a gene: 7. The CDR3 is 17 amino acids. CDR3 sequence (DNA): TGCGCCAGCAGCCTAAGGACAGGGGGCGAAAACACCGGGGAGCTGTTTTTT. Amino acid sequence: CASSLRTGGENTGELFF.

V usage is TRBV10-2 and J usage is TRBJ1-1; no clear D. CDR3 length equals 15 residues. CDR1 WSHSY and CDR2 SAAADI come from the germline V gene. Trimming stripped 7 bases from V and 3 bases from J, with 18 bases between. The chain's CDR3 is CASTCEAREDTEAFF. CDR3 in DNA: TGCGCCAGCACTTGTGAGGCTCGGGAGGACACTGAAGCTTTCTTT.

This chain uses TRBV15 with TRBJ1-1; possibly TRBD1 for D (5 bases). V shed 5 bases and J shed 1 base, with 11 bases lying between them. Per germline, CDR1 LNHNV and CDR2 YYDKDF (reference sequence). This CDR3 contains 14 residues. This CDR3 is CATSSLDKNTEAFF. In DNA form, the CDR3 reads TGTGCCACCAGCTCCCTGGACAAGAACACTGAAGCTTTCTTT. The variable domain in full, completed from reference TRBV15 and TRBJ1-1, reads DAMVIQNPRYQVTQFGKPVTLSCSQTLNHNVMYWYQQKSSQAPKLLFHYYDKDFNNEADTPDNFQSRRPNTSFCFLDIRSPGLGDTAMYLCATSSLDKNTEAFFGQGTRLTVV.

This clone was counted between two and nine times. The V call is TRBV7-3, the J call TRBJ2-1; 12 bases agree with TRBD1. With 4 bases clipped from V and 10 bases from J, the junction kept 5 bases outside the gene matches. Germline V lookup: CDR1 SGHTA, CDR2 FQGTGA. The CDR3 has 14 amino acids. The CDR3, as DNA: TGTGCCAGCAGCTGGGGACAGGGGGCATGGGAGCAGTTCTTC. Translated: CASSWGQGAWEQFF.

The chain joins TRBV2 to TRBJ2-7; D is ambiguous. This CDR3 comprises 12 residues. The germline V and J ends were trimmed by 7 bases and 4 bases, with 11 bases remaining between them. From germline, CDR1 is SNHLY and CDR2 FYNNEI. The CDR3 nucleotides are TGTGCCAGCACGTGGGCCCTATACGAGCAGTACTTC. Translated, it gives CASTWALYEQYF.

This clone came up once. This sequence joins TRBV30 and TRBJ2-3, with TRBD2 identical over 7 bases. With 0 bases clipped from V and 2 bases from J, the junction kept 5 bases outside the gene matches. The CDR3 is 15 residues long. Germline assignment: CDR1 GTSNPN and CDR2 SVGIG (reference sequence). CDR3: CAWSVTSAHTDTQYF. The CDR3 bases are TGTGCCTGGAGTGTAACTAGCGCTCACACAGATACGCAGTATTTT.

A remark on this clone: At one end the junction does not follow the germline gene, possibly because of a read error. The chain recombines TRBV7-7 with TRBJ2-2, with a tentative D call TRBD2 (5 bases). Germline lookup yields CDR1 SSHAT and CDR2 FNYEAQ (reference sequence). The CDR3 is 16 amino acids. CDR3 nucleotides: TGTGCTAGCAGCTTAGTGGCCGGGAAAAACACCGGGGAGCTGTTTTTT. Amino acids: CASSLVAGKNTGELFF. The variable domain in full, with the rest retrieved from reference TRBV7-7 and TRBJ2-2, is GAGVSQSPRYKVTKRGQDVTLRCDPISSHATLYWYQQALGQGPEFLTYFNYEAQPDKSGLPSDRFSAERPEGSISTLTIQRTEQRDSAMYRCASSLVAGKNTGELFFGEGSRLTVL.

V is TRBV7-8 and J is TRBJ2-3, with 12 bases lining up with TRBD2. Germline assignment: CDR1 SGHVS and CDR2 FQNEAQ. The length of the CDR3 is 16 residues. V lost 1 base and J lost 3; bases outside the gene matches: 2. This CDR3 reads CASSLGLAGVTDTQYF. CDR3 DNA sequence: TGTGCCAGCAGCTTAGGACTAGCGGGAGTAACAGATACGCAGTATTTT.

V and J are TRBV18 and TRBJ1-1; 9 positions match TRBD1. The CDR3 has 16 residues. Per the germline V gene, CDR1 is KGHSH and CDR2 is LQKENI. V shed 4 bases and J 0 bases; nucleotides not matched to a gene: 6. Here the CDR3 reads CASSQGQGLMNTEAFF. Written as DNA, the CDR3 is TGTGCCAGCTCACAGGGACAGGGATTGATGAACACTGAAGCTTTCTTT.

The chain has TRBV6-1 and TRBJ2-7; D may be TRBD2 (5 bases). Germline V lookup: CDR1 MNHNS, CDR2 SASEGT. V shed 6 bases and J shed 5 bases, with 11 bases lying between them. CDR3 length: 12 amino acids. The CDR3 loop reads CASRGGGDEQYF. The CDR3 DNA follows: TGTGCCAGCAGGGGCGGAGGCGACGAGCAGTACTTC.

The chain carries TRBV7-8 and TRBJ2-7, with TRBD2 matching over 12 bases. V trimming: 5 bases; J trimming: 2 bases; junction bases outside the gene matches: 4. The CDR3 length is 15 residues. Germline CDR1 reads SGHVS; CDR2 reads FQNEAQ. DNA of the CDR3: TGTGCCAGCAGCCGGCGACTAGCGGGGGCCTACGAGCAGTACTTC. Translation: CASSRRLAGAYEQYF.

The genes are TRBV6-5 and TRBJ1-5; the D is unclear. With 11 bases removed from V and 8 bases from J, the gap between germline ends came to 4 bases. CDR3 length: 8 amino acids. Per germline, CDR1 MNHEY and CDR2 SVGAGI. The CDR3 loop is CAFEPQHF. The CDR3 DNA reads as TGTGCCTTCGAGCCCCAGCATTTT.

V is TRBV4-1 and J is TRBJ2-5; 7 nucleotides match TRBD2. With 4 bases clipped from V and 5 bases from J, the junction kept 16 bases outside the gene matches. The CDR3 sequence is 17 residues long. Germline CDR1 MGHRA, CDR2 YSYEKL. The CDR3 loop is CASSPLGRTSSFETQYF. The CDR3 region has the DNA TGCGCCAGCAGCCCTCTAGGCCGGACTAGTTCTTTCGAGACCCAGTACTTC.

V gene TRBV6-1 combines with J gene TRBJ1-2; 7 bases match TRBD1. The germline CDR1 and CDR2 sequences are MNHNS and SASEGT. The V segment lost 8 bases and the J segment 8 bases; nucleotides outside the gene matches: 11. There are 13 residues in the CDR3. The CDR3 loop is CASVPPGGEGYTF. CDR3 sequence (DNA): TGTGCCAGCGTGCCCCCAGGGGGAGAGGGCTACACCTTC.

The CDR3 loop is CASSSEPGVTEAFF. The CDR3 DNA is TGCGCCAGCAGCTCTGAACCAGGGGTTACTGAAGCTTTCTTT. The rearrangement links TRBV5-1 to TRBJ1-1; D is possibly TRBD1 (6 bases). Germline CDR1 is SGHRS and CDR2 is YFSETQ. This CDR3 is built from 14 residues. Trimming took off 3 bases at V and 5 bases at J, with 14 bases between the two ends.

This chain links TRBV15 with TRBJ2-1, with D unclear. V shed 0 bases and J shed 9 bases, with 6 bases lying between them. Germline V gives CDR1 LNHNV, CDR2 YYDKDF (reference sequence). CDR3 length: 12 amino acids. The CDR3 region is CATSRDGREQFF. The CDR3 DNA reads TGTGCCACCAGCAGAGACGGTCGTGAGCAGTTCTTC. Supplemented by reference TRBV15 and TRBJ2-1, the full variable domain reads DAMVIQNPRYQVTQFGKPVTLSCSQTLNHNVMYWYQQKSSQAPKLLFHYYDKDFNNEADTPDNFQSRRPNTSFCFLDIRSPGLGDTAMYLCATSRDGREQFFGPGTRLTVL.